The 16 T cell receptor beta chains below were found in one sample sequenced in a study of beta chain features in type 1 diabetes. Their recognized antigens are unknown. The whole isolated RNA underwent reverse transcription, so sequencing captured expressed TCRB transcripts. The protocol was immunoSEQ multiplex PCR, while the TCRdb copy is restricted to in-frame clones and leaves out a portion. The sample contains more than 200,000 clones, more than 15% of which appear only once. Overall study findings and caveats: All four CD4+ subsets of Type 1 diabetes patients contained TCRB CDR3s that were moderately but significantly shorter.

The specimen sequenced was naive CD4+ T cells from blood. Receptor source: a man aged 30-40 years with type 1 diabetes.

There are a few counts of this clone. The chain carries TRBV2 and TRBJ2-5, with D possibly TRBD1 on 5 matching bases. The length of the CDR3 is 13 residues. With 6 bases removed from V and 5 bases from J, the gap between germline ends came to 13 bases. Germline CDR1 reads SNHLY; CDR2 reads FYNNEI. This CDR3 reads CASRDQGTETQYF. CDR3 coding DNA: TGTGCCAGCAGGGACCAGGGTACGGAGACCCAGTACTTC.

As concerns this clone: This CDR3 is also generated by other DNA sequences in the sample. The rearrangement uses TRBV7-8 and TRBJ2-1; 9 bases are shared with TRBD2. J was trimmed by 3 bases and V by 5 bases; bases with no gene match: 5. This CDR3 contains 15 residues. Germline V gene lookup returns CDR1 SGHVS and CDR2 FQNEAQ. CDR3: CASSLREGSYNEQFF. The CDR3 bases are TGTGCCAGCAGCCTGCGGGAGGGCAGCTACAATGAGCAGTTCTTC.

This clone has just a few counts. J is TRBJ2-1 and V is TRBV18, with TRBD2 identical over 10 bases. Germline lookup yields CDR1 KGHSH and CDR2 LQKENI. CDR3 length equals 16 residues. J gave up 7 bases and V 2 bases, and 8 bases lay outside the gene matches. In nucleotides, the CDR3 is TGTGCCAGCTCACCAGCTAGCGGGAGTGGAGAAAATGAGCAGTTCTTC. This codes for CASSPASGSGENEQFF.

The chain carries TRBV29-1 and TRBJ1-4, with no clear D. Looked up from germline, CDR1 is SQVTM and CDR2 is ANQGSEA. The V gene lost 3 bases and the J gene lost 0 bases, with 14 bases spanning the gap. The CDR3 loop spans 16 amino acids. The chain's CDR3 is CSVDEGPIATNEKLFF. DNA of the CDR3: TGCAGCGTTGACGAGGGTCCCATTGCAACTAATGAAAAACTGTTTTTT. Full variable domain (rest looked up from reference TRBV29-1 and TRBJ1-4): SAVISQKPSRDICQRGTSLTIQCQVDSQVTMMFWYRQQPGQSLTLIATANQGSEATYESGFVIDKFPISRPNLTFSTLTVSNMSPEDSSIYLCSVDEGPIATNEKLFFGSGTQLSVL.

The J gene is TRBJ2-3, the V gene TRBV4-2; D is perhaps TRBD1 (5 bases). The germline gives CDR1 LGHNA, CDR2 YNFKEQ. V was cut by 0 bases and J by 6 bases, with 16 bases left in between. This CDR3 is 16 amino acids long. The CDR3 coding sequence is TGTGCCAGCAGCCAAGAGACCACCCTTTCAGGGGATACGCAGTATTTT. Its translation: CASSQETTLSGDTQYF.

The V call is TRBV25-1, the J call TRBJ1-1; the D is unclear. V shed 3 bases and J shed 6 bases, with 14 bases lying between them. Looked up from germline, CDR1 is MGHDK and CDR2 is SYGVNS. CDR3 length equals 14 residues. The CDR3 sequence is CASSERATRAEAFF. DNA of the CDR3: TGTGCCAGCAGTGAGCGGGCGACTAGGGCTGAAGCTTTCTTT.

This rearrangement joins TRBV7-9 to TRBJ2-2, with 7 positions matching TRBD1. Trimming at V came to 2 bases and at J to 7 bases, leaving 7 bases not matched to a gene. The CDR3 spans 15 residues. Germline V gives CDR1 SEHNR, CDR2 FQNEAQ (reference sequence). This CDR3 reads CASSLRQGQVGELFF. CDR3 coding DNA: TGTGCCAGCAGCTTACGACAGGGTCAGGTCGGGGAGCTGTTTTTT.

The chain has TRBV7-9 and TRBJ2-3, with D possibly being TRBD2 (5 bases). Trimming took off 5 bases at V and 3 bases at J, with 15 bases between the two ends. The CDR3 runs 15 residues. Germline-derived CDR1 and CDR2 are SEHNR and FQNEAQ (reference sequence). The CDR3 nucleotides read TGTGCCAGCAGCCTAGGATTTGGCGGGACAGATACGCAGTATTTT. Encoded protein: CASSLGFGGTDTQYF.

There are a few counts of this clone. The V gene is TRBV30, the J gene TRBJ2-7, with D hard to call. V shed 1 base and J shed 6 bases, with 7 bases lying between them. The CDR3 runs to 11 residues. Per germline, CDR1 GTSNPN and CDR2 SVGIG (reference sequence). As DNA, the CDR3 is TGTGCCTGGAGTGGGGGTGTCGAGCAGTACTTC. This encodes CAWSGGVEQYF.

The gene calls are TRBV11-1 and TRBJ2-2; no clear D gene. The germline V gene encodes CDR1 SGHAT and CDR2 FQDESV (reference sequence). The CDR3 has 15 residues. V shed 1 base and J shed 5 bases, with 11 bases lying between them. CDR3 protein: CASSLGLVETGELFF. Here the CDR3 DNA reads TGTGCCAGCAGCTTAGGGCTAGTAGAGACCGGGGAGCTGTTTTTT.

The chain joins TRBV6-5 to TRBJ1-1; 9 positions agree with TRBD1. Losses at the gene ends were 5 bases for V and 3 bases for J; bases not matched to a gene: 4. The germline V gene encodes CDR1 MNHEY and CDR2 SVGAGI. The CDR3 is made up of 14 amino acids. The CDR3 spells CASSKRQGDTEAFF. For the CDR3, the DNA is TGTGCCAGCAGTAAACGACAGGGGGACACTGAAGCTTTCTTT.

This clone was seen a handful of times. The chain joins TRBV14 to TRBJ1-1, with a tentative D call TRBD1 (5 bases). CDR3 length equals 13 residues. Trimming stripped 5 bases from V and 4 bases from J, with 11 bases between. Germline loops: CDR1 SGHDN, CDR2 FVKESK. CDR3 loop: CASSTSGPTEAFF. The CDR3 nucleotides read TGTGCCAGCAGCACATCGGGGCCCACTGAAGCTTTCTTT. The entire variable domain, with the rest obtained from reference TRBV14 and TRBJ1-1, is as follows: EAGVTQFPSHSVIEKGQTVTLRCDPISGHDNLYWYRRVMGKEIKFLLHFVKESKQDESGMPNNRFLAERTGGTYSTLKVQPAELEDSGVYFCASSTSGPTEAFFGQGTRLTVV.

The V and J genes are TRBV30 and TRBJ2-3; perhaps TRBD1 as D (6 bases). Germline V lookup: CDR1 GTSNPN, CDR2 SVGIG (reference sequence). Trimming shortened V by 5 bases and J by 0 bases, and 9 bases separated the two germline ends. The length of the CDR3 is 13 residues. The CDR3 DNA reads TGTGCCTGGTCAGGGGTTAGCACAGATACGCAGTATTTT. Protein: CAWSGVSTDTQYF.

The chain combines TRBV9 with TRBJ2-1; 8 bases match TRBD2. CDR3 length: 15 amino acids. V was clipped by 0 bases and J by 5 bases; unmatched bases: 4. CDR1 SGDLS and CDR2 YYNGEE come from the germline V gene. CDR3 amino acids: CASSVGPGGNNEQFF. As DNA, the CDR3 is TGTGCCAGCAGCGTAGGACCGGGAGGGAACAATGAGCAGTTCTTC.

The chain combines TRBV6-5 with TRBJ2-1, with TRBD2 as a possible D gene (6 bases). CDR1 MNHEY and CDR2 SVGAGI come from the germline V gene. This CDR3 comprises 16 residues. Trimming stripped 0 bases from V and 2 bases from J, with 11 bases between. DNA for the CDR3: TGTGCCAGCAGTTACTCGGACCCGGGGGCCTACAATGAGCAGTTCTTC. It translates to CASSYSDPGAYNEQFF.

This chain joins TRBV28 and TRBJ2-1; D possibly matches TRBD1 or TRBD2 (5 bases each). The germline V gene has CDR1 MDHEN and CDR2 SYDVKM. The CDR3 sequence is 15 residues long. The V gene lost 5 bases and the J gene lost 0 bases, with 11 bases spanning the gap. As DNA, the CDR3 is TGTGCCAGCAGTCCGTCAGGGAGCTCCTACAATGAGCAGTTCTTC. This gives the protein CASSPSGSSYNEQFF.